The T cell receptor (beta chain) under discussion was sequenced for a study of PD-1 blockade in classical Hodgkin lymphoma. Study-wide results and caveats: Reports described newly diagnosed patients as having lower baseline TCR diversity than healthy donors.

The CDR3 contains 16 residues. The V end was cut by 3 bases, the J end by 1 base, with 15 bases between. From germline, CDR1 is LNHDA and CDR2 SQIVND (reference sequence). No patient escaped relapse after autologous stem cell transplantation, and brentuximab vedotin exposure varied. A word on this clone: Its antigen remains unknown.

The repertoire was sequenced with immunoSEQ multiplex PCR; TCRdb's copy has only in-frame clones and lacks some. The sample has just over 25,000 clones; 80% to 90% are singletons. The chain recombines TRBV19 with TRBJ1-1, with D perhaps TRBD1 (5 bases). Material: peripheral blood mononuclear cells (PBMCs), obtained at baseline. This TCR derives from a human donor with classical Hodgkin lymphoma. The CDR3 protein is CASSMLIATANTEAFF. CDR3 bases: TGTGCCAGTAGTATGCTAATTGCGACAGCGAACACTGAAGCTTTCTTT.